This is a list of T cell receptor beta chains from one sample in a study of OX40 agonist ivuxolimab in advanced cancers. Repertoires were generated with immunoSEQ multiplex PCR, while TCRdb's copy carries only in-frame clones and drops some. The data hold about 77,000 clones, with 94% observed a single time. The starting material was CD4+ or CD8+ T cells sorted from blood, obtained in a trial of the OX40 agonist ivuxolimab. These receptors all come from an adult with an advanced solid tumor such as melanoma, head and neck, liver or kidney cancer. Both conserved end residues are part of each CDR3. A D gene is named only where the DNA matches it firmly. The size of a clone is reported for some rows only, either as once, few or many, or as a class for expanded clones.

clone_size	v_call	d_call	j_call	cdr3_aa	cdr3_nt
-	TRBV5-8	TRBD2	TRBJ2-1	CASSLGLAGGPLDEQFF	TGTGCCAGCAGCTTGGGACTAGCGGGAGGGCCGTTGGATGAGCAGTTCTTC
-	TRBV27	TRBD2	TRBJ2-1	CASIFSGGAYNEQFF	TGTGCCAGCATCTTCAGCGGGGGGGCCTACAATGAGCAGTTCTTC
-	TRBV4-1	TRBD1	TRBJ1-2	CASSRTGDYGYTF	TGCGCCAGCAGCAGGACAGGGGACTATGGCTACACCTTC
-	TRBV18	-	TRBJ1-1	CASSPREDRNTEAFF	TGTGCCAGCTCACCTCGGGAGGACAGGAACACTGAAGCTTTCTTT
-	TRBV1	-	TRBJ2-1	CTSSGRLAGGHYNEQFF	TGCACCAGCAGCGGACGACTAGCGGGGGGCCACTACAATGAGCAGTTCTTC
once	TRBV27	-	TRBJ1-1	CASRFGTEAFF	TGTGCCAGCAGGTTCGGCACTGAAGCTTTCTTT
-	TRBV2	-	TRBJ2-7	CASSDWGSLLPYEQYF	TGTGCCAGCAGTGACTGGGGTAGCTTACTGCCCTACGAGCAGTACTTC
-	TRBV5-8	-	TRBJ2-3	CASSPPPSEGTDTQYF	TGTGCCAGCAGCCCACCTCCTAGCGAGGGGACAGATACGCAGTATTTT
-	TRBV19	-	TRBJ1-1	CASSPTLNTEAFF	TGTGCCAGTAGTCCAACGCTGAACACTGAAGCTTTCTTT
-	TRBV6-5	-	TRBJ1-3	CASGTVTGNTIYF	TGTGCCAGCGGGACCGTGACTGGAAACACCATATATTTT
-	TRBV5-6	TRBD1	TRBJ2-5	CASSYRGTQYF	TGTGCCAGCAGCTACAGGGGTACCCAGTACTTC
-	TRBV4-3	TRBD2	TRBJ2-2	CASSPRGLAGNTGELFF	TGCGCCAGCAGCCCCCGAGGGCTAGCGGGTAACACCGGGGAGCTGTTTTTT
-	TRBV27	-	TRBJ1-5	CASSSGGPNQPQHF	TGTGCCAGCAGTTCGGGGGGACCCAATCAGCCCCAGCATTTT
-	TRBV5-1	-	TRBJ2-7	CASSFTGHEQYF	TGCGCCAGCAGCTTTACGGGGCACGAGCAGTACTTC
-	TRBV27	TRBD1	TRBJ2-3	CASSQGQGGDTQYF	TGTGCCAGCAGTCAGGGACAGGGTGGAGATACGCAGTATTTT
-	TRBV11-2	TRBD1	TRBJ1-5	CASSPGTGGPYSNQPQHF	TGTGCCAGCAGCCCCGGGACAGGGGGCCCCTATAGCAATCAGCCCCAGCATTTT
-	TRBV28	TRBD1	TRBJ1-1	CASSFRGLNTEAFF	TGTGCCAGCAGTTTCAGGGGGCTGAACACTGAAGCTTTCTTT
-	TRBV11-2	-	TRBJ2-1	CASSLGGANEQFF	TGTGCCAGCAGCTTAGGCGGGGCCAATGAGCAGTTCTTC
once	TRBV5-1	-	TRBJ2-3	CASSPSLVEWPTDTQYF	TGCGCCAGCAGCCCGAGCCTCGTGGAGTGGCCCACAGATACGCAGTATTTT
once	TRBV9	-	TRBJ2-5	CASSVGPSSGETQYF	TGTGCCAGCAGCGTAGGACCCTCATCCGGCGAGACCCAGTACTTC
-	TRBV6-5	TRBD1	TRBJ2-7	CASNPRGISYEQYF	TGTGCCAGCAACCCCAGGGGGATATCCTACGAGCAGTACTTC
-	TRBV9	-	TRBJ2-1	CASSVSGYNEQFF	TGTGCCAGCAGCGTGTCCGGTTACAATGAGCAGTTCTTC
-	TRBV11-2	TRBD1	TRBJ1-5	CASSLGTGTYQPQHF	TGTGCCAGCAGCTTAGGGACAGGGACTTATCAGCCCCAGCATTTT
-	TRBV6-5	-	TRBJ1-4	CASSYGGAPNEKLFF	TGTGCCAGCAGTTACGGGGGGGCCCCAAATGAAAAACTGTTTTTT
-	TRBV9	-	TRBJ2-1	CASSVGSTTANEQFF	TGTGCCAGCAGCGTAGGGTCCACAACGGCCAATGAGCAGTTCTTC
-	TRBV27	-	TRBJ2-1	CASRKGGTYNEQFF	TGTGCCAGCAGAAAGGGGGGTACCTACAATGAGCAGTTCTTC
once	TRBV2	TRBD1	TRBJ1-4	CASSDPTGVDEKLFF	TGTGCCAGCAGTGACCCGACAGGGGTTGATGAAAAACTGTTTTTT
-	TRBV25-1	-	TRBJ2-3	CASSELLTDTQYF	TGTGCCAGCAGTGAATTACTGACAGATACGCAGTATTTT
-	TRBV7-9	TRBD1	TRBJ1-1	CASSSDRDTEAFF	TGTGCCAGCAGCTCGGACAGGGATACTGAAGCTTTCTTT
-	TRBV19	TRBD2	TRBJ2-1	CASSIPNLGLGNEQFF	TGTGCCAGTAGTATCCCCAACTTGGGACTAGGGAATGAGCAGTTCTTC
-	TRBV10-2	-	TRBJ1-3	CASSEAASGNTIYF	TGCGCCAGCAGTGAGGCGGCTTCTGGAAACACCATATATTTT
-	TRBV19	TRBD1	TRBJ1-4	CASSSAGTGYEKLFF	TGTGCCAGTAGCTCGGCCGGGACAGGGTATGAAAAACTGTTTTTT
-	TRBV2	-	TRBJ2-1	CASTGLESSYNEQFF	TGTGCCAGCACGGGGTTAGAGAGCTCCTACAATGAGCAGTTCTTC
-	TRBV6-1	-	TRBJ1-5	CAPISTARFHQPQHF	TGTGCCCCCATATCAACTGCCAGGTTCCATCAGCCCCAGCATTTT
-	TRBV10-2	-	TRBJ2-3	CAGGLGDTQYF	TGCGCCGGGGGGCTGGGGGATACGCAGTATTTT
once	TRBV4-3	-	TRBJ1-1	CASSQVQPNTEAFF	TGCGCCAGCAGCCAAGTCCAACCGAACACTGAAGCTTTCTTT
-	TRBV5-1	-	TRBJ1-2	CASSVPAGAENGYTF	TGCGCCAGCAGCGTGCCAGCGGGGGCTGAGAATGGCTACACCTTC
-	TRBV7-9	-	TRBJ1-4	CASSLEGSINEKLFF	TGTGCCAGCAGCTTAGAGGGGTCCATTAATGAAAAACTGTTTTTT
-	TRBV30	TRBD1	TRBJ2-2	CARGTDLTGELFF	TGTGCCCGTGGGACAGACCTCACCGGGGAGCTGTTTTTT
-	TRBV28	-	TRBJ2-5	CASRPQGGMGTQYF	TGTGCCAGCAGGCCCCAGGGGGGAATGGGGACCCAGTACTTC
-	TRBV9	TRBD1	TRBJ2-7	CASSVAGQPSYEQYF	TGTGCCAGCAGCGTAGCGGGACAGCCCTCCTACGAGCAGTACTTC
-	TRBV28	TRBD1	TRBJ1-5	CASRADRGYNQPQHF	TGTGCCAGCAGGGCCGACAGGGGATACAATCAGCCCCAGCATTTT
-	TRBV6-1	-	TRBJ1-1	CASSAGGYMNTEAFF	TGTGCCAGCAGTGCCGGTGGATACATGAACACTGAAGCTTTCTTT
once	TRBV5-8	-	TRBJ2-7	CASSLVYEQYF	TGTGCCAGCAGCTTAGTCTACGAGCAGTACTTC
once	TRBV9	TRBD1	TRBJ2-7	CASSVEPLMTGADEQYF	TGTGCCAGCAGCGTAGAACCCCTTATGACAGGGGCCGACGAGCAGTACTTC
-	TRBV25-1	-	TRBJ2-7	CASSEGMAYEQYF	TGTGCCAGCAGTGAAGGTATGGCCTACGAGCAGTACTTC
-	TRBV6-6	TRBD1	TRBJ1-1	CASSDQGARTEAFF	TGTGCCAGCAGCGATCAGGGGGCGCGAACTGAAGCTTTCTTT
-	TRBV7-9	TRBD1	TRBJ2-7	CASSRRDRPYEQYF	TGTGCCAGCAGCCGCCGGGACAGACCCTACGAGCAGTACTTC
-	TRBV4-2	-	TRBJ2-7	CASSQDLWGSSYEQYF	TGTGCCAGCAGCCAAGATCTTTGGGGGAGCTCCTACGAGCAGTACTTC
-	TRBV27	-	TRBJ2-1	CASSLSGPYNEQFF	TGTGCCAGCAGTTTATCGGGCCCCTACAATGAGCAGTTCTTC
-	TRBV7-9	TRBD1	TRBJ2-2	CASVSQGAGELFF	TGTGCCAGTGTTTCTCAGGGGGCCGGGGAGCTGTTTTTT
-	TRBV10-3	-	TRBJ2-7	CAIMAQGYEQYF	TGTGCCATCATGGCCCAGGGCTACGAGCAGTACTTC
-	TRBV6-4	-	TRBJ1-1	CASSDSGKRAFF	TGTGCCAGCAGTGACTCGGGCAAAAGAGCTTTCTTT
-	TRBV7-9	TRBD1	TRBJ2-7	CASSPRTGSSSYEQYF	TGTGCCAGCAGCCCTCGGACAGGGTCAAGCTCCTACGAGCAGTACTTC
-	TRBV28	-	TRBJ2-1	CASSSPRGGVAVEQFF	TGTGCCAGCAGTTCCCCCCGTGGTGGGGTAGCCGTTGAGCAGTTCTTC